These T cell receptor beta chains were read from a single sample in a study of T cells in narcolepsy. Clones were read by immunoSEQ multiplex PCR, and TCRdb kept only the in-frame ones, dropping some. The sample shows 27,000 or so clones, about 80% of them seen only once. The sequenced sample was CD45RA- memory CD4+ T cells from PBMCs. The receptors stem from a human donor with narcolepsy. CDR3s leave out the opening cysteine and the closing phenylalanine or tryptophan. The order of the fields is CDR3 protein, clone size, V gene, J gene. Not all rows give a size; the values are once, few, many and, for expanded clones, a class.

CDR3 protein: ASSQTPTGSDTQY; clone size: -; V gene: TRBV4-2; J gene: TRBJ2-3
CDR3 protein: ASSRLAGDPTGELF; clone size: once; V gene: TRBV11-3; J gene: TRBJ2-2
CDR3 protein: ASSQDRAPGLGQETQY; clone size: -; V gene: TRBV4-1; J gene: TRBJ2-5
CDR3 protein: ASSMTGGGEKLF; clone size: -; V gene: TRBV5-4; J gene: TRBJ1-4
CDR3 protein: ASSIVDSYNEQF; clone size: -; V gene: TRBV5-4; J gene: TRBJ2-1
CDR3 protein: ASSLGASSDTQY; clone size: -; V gene: TRBV5-1; J gene: TRBJ2-3
CDR3 protein: ASSPRPGSGGNTIY; clone size: few; V gene: TRBV18; J gene: TRBJ1-3
CDR3 protein: ASSPGTAMNTEAF; clone size: -; V gene: TRBV18; J gene: TRBJ1-1
CDR3 protein: ASSLDRVGGYT; clone size: few; V gene: TRBV5-8; J gene: TRBJ1-2
CDR3 protein: ASSLTGTGTNQPQH; clone size: -; V gene: TRBV7-9; J gene: TRBJ1-5
CDR3 protein: ASSLVMGPGDLREQY; clone size: -; V gene: TRBV7-9; J gene: TRBJ2-7
CDR3 protein: ASSPSGNTIY; clone size: -; V gene: TRBV6-5; J gene: TRBJ1-3
CDR3 protein: ASSDPTRLYEQY; clone size: -; V gene: TRBV25-1; J gene: TRBJ2-7
CDR3 protein: ASSPPGRSSYEQY; clone size: -; V gene: TRBV6-6; J gene: -
CDR3 protein: ASSLAGGAYNEQF; clone size: -; V gene: TRBV7-2; J gene: TRBJ2-1
CDR3 protein: SVALAQNTEAF; clone size: -; V gene: TRBV29-1; J gene: TRBJ1-1
CDR3 protein: ASSSDRGLGGANVLT; clone size: -; V gene: TRBV2; J gene: TRBJ2-6
CDR3 protein: ASSQAPGHTSYNEQF; clone size: -; V gene: TRBV4-1; J gene: TRBJ2-1
CDR3 protein: ASSPTGAYGNTIY; clone size: -; V gene: TRBV7-9; J gene: TRBJ1-3
CDR3 protein: ASSLNRENYGYT; clone size: few; V gene: TRBV5-1; J gene: TRBJ1-2
CDR3 protein: ASSWTGGFIAAKNIQY; clone size: -; V gene: TRBV7-9; J gene: TRBJ2-4
CDR3 protein: ASSGAGGRSYEQY; clone size: few; V gene: TRBV6-1; J gene: TRBJ2-7
CDR3 protein: ASSPLTGGDEKLF; clone size: -; V gene: TRBV5-1; J gene: TRBJ1-4
CDR3 protein: ASSLVIAGDFTGELF; clone size: -; V gene: TRBV7-9; J gene: TRBJ2-2
CDR3 protein: ASSLAPYEQY; clone size: -; V gene: TRBV5-6; J gene: TRBJ2-7
CDR3 protein: ASSRVGTSVSDTQY; clone size: once; V gene: TRBV7-2; J gene: TRBJ2-3
CDR3 protein: ASNLQGASEQY; clone size: -; V gene: TRBV27; J gene: TRBJ2-7
CDR3 protein: ASSSGLVGGEQY; clone size: -; V gene: TRBV7-2; J gene: TRBJ2-7
CDR3 protein: ASSGRNSGANVLT; clone size: -; V gene: TRBV6-1; J gene: TRBJ2-6
CDR3 protein: ASSFLGQGENSPLH; clone size: -; V gene: TRBV13; J gene: TRBJ1-6
CDR3 protein: ATARGDPDTQY; clone size: once; V gene: TRBV10-3; J gene: TRBJ2-3
CDR3 protein: ASSLSAGASYEQY; clone size: once; V gene: TRBV11-1; J gene: TRBJ2-7
CDR3 protein: ASTTGNTIY; clone size: -; V gene: TRBV6-6; J gene: TRBJ1-3
CDR3 protein: ASSYTSGGGNEQF; clone size: -; V gene: TRBV6-5; J gene: TRBJ2-1
CDR3 protein: ASSEDGTGPYEQY; clone size: -; V gene: TRBV6-1; J gene: TRBJ2-7
CDR3 protein: ASSFSGGRSWETQY; clone size: few; V gene: TRBV27; J gene: TRBJ2-5
CDR3 protein: ATSRLGQGNTEAF; clone size: -; V gene: TRBV15; J gene: TRBJ1-1
CDR3 protein: ASSEYGTGNTIY; clone size: -; V gene: TRBV6-1; J gene: TRBJ1-3
CDR3 protein: ATSRASLGQGVTEAF; clone size: -; V gene: TRBV15; J gene: TRBJ1-1
CDR3 protein: ASSIAAGQNTGELF; clone size: -; V gene: TRBV19; J gene: TRBJ2-2
CDR3 protein: ASSLGEGYYGYT; clone size: few; V gene: TRBV7-2; J gene: TRBJ1-2
CDR3 protein: ASKNSTHTGELF; clone size: -; V gene: TRBV5-1; J gene: TRBJ2-2
CDR3 protein: ASSVRRGGRGYEETQY; clone size: once; V gene: TRBV6-1; J gene: TRBJ2-5
CDR3 protein: ASSLVGASNEKLF; clone size: -; V gene: TRBV7-2; J gene: TRBJ1-4
CDR3 protein: ASSVHKSSYNEQF; clone size: -; V gene: TRBV19; J gene: TRBJ2-1
CDR3 protein: ASSSKSGASETQY; clone size: -; V gene: TRBV5-6; J gene: TRBJ2-5
CDR3 protein: ASSSRDRVGEKLF; clone size: -; V gene: TRBV7-8; J gene: TRBJ1-4
CDR3 protein: ASSLVTGLGETQY; clone size: -; V gene: TRBV5-8; J gene: TRBJ2-5